The clone carrying this TCR beta chain was counted at least ten times. Its target is not known. This specimen comes from a study of early T cells in non-severe SARS-CoV-2 infection. Study-wide results and caveats: Anti-spike CD8 specificities were favored by VDJdb matching, whose results missed private and CD4 specificities.

Each cDNA molecule carried a unique molecular identifier. TCRdb analysed the 5' RACE reads with MiXCR anew, one entry per CDR3 protein. The profile shows some 61,000 distinct CDR3 sequences, less than 15% of them singletons. The CDR3 runs 12 residues. Germline CDR1 MDHEN, CDR2 SYDVKM. V trimming: 6 bases; J trimming: 5 bases; junction bases outside the gene matches: 2. The receptor's source is an adult who was a healthcare worker with PCR-confirmed SARS-CoV-2 infection or an uninfected control (not recorded which). The chain combines TRBV28 with TRBJ2-5; TRBD1 agrees at 8 bases. Material for sequencing was whole blood. The CDR3 sequence: CASRTGAETQYF. CDR3 in DNA: TGTGCCAGCAGGACAGGGGCGGAGACCCAGTACTTC.